The 5 T cell receptor beta chains below come from one sample, sequenced in a study of blood T cell repertoires in COVID-19 (dated by TCRdb to the early 2020s). Library preparation used the immunoSEQ multiplex PCR assay. TCRdb re-hosts the immuneACCESS table, in-frame sequences only. Its copies lack some clones; in the studies checked, an unresolved V gene accounts for under half of them, and the cause for the rest is not known. This sample holds over 130,000 clones; about 77% were observed only once. Of the sample, roughly 10% falls within the top ten clones. The source material was peripheral blood. The receptors here all came from a woman aged 50 to 65 with active or convalescent COVID-19.

The rearrangement joins TRBV15 to TRBJ2-7; 7 bases match TRBD2. The length of the CDR3 is 17 residues. Unmatched junction bases numbered 12, after V lost 0 bases and J lost 4 bases. Germline V gene data show CDR1 as LNHNV and CDR2 as YYDKDF (reference sequence). As DNA, the CDR3 is TGTGCCACCAGCAGAGATGGGTTAGGCGGGGGTTCTTACGAGCAGTACTTC. Translation: CATSRDGLGGGSYEQYF.

The genes are TRBV9 and TRBJ1-1; 7 bases line up with TRBD1. The germline V gene has CDR1 SGDLS and CDR2 YYNGEE. J lost 1 base, V lost 4 bases, and 7 bases had no gene match. The CDR3 contains 15 residues. The CDR3 DNA reads as TGTGCCAGCAGCCCGCAACAGGGGAGGAACACTGAAGCTTTCTTT. Its translation: CASSPQQGRNTEAFF.

This chain links TRBV18 with TRBJ2-2; 9 bases line up with TRBD1. The CDR3 runs to 15 residues. J lost 3 bases, V lost 4 bases, and 3 bases had no gene match. Germline loops: CDR1 KGHSH, CDR2 LQKENI. The CDR3 protein is CASSHRQGDTGELFF. In DNA form, the CDR3 reads TGTGCCAGCTCACACCGACAGGGGGACACCGGGGAGCTGTTTTTT.

The rearrangement uses TRBV7-3 and TRBJ2-3, with D possibly TRBD2 on 5 matching bases. Germline CDR1 and CDR2: SGHTA and FQGTGA. The CDR3 contains 15 residues. The ends were cut back, 0 bases at V and 1 base at J, with 8 bases in the middle. This CDR3 reads CASSLTGDRTDTQYF. For the CDR3, the DNA is TGTGCCAGCAGCTTAACGGGAGACCGCACAGATACGCAGTATTTT.

The rearrangement links TRBV14 to TRBJ1-1; the match to TRBD1 covers 9 bases. The germline V gene encodes CDR1 SGHDN and CDR2 FVKESK. V lost 3 bases to trimming and J lost 8 bases; unmatched junction nucleotides: 4. The length of the CDR3 is 13 residues. CDR3 sequence reads: CASSQADRGEAFF. The DNA of the CDR3 is TGTGCCAGCAGCCAGGCAGACAGGGGGGAAGCTTTCTTT.